This entry lists 27 T cell receptor beta chains sequenced from one sample in a study of cytomegalovirus exposure and HLA in healthy donors (dated by TCRdb to the late 2010s). Library construction relied on the immunoSEQ multiplex PCR assay. As stored in TCRdb, this immuneACCESS dataset retains in-frame rearrangements with V and J assigned. A fraction of the clones does not appear; measured against another copy, unresolved V genes explain less than half of the discrepancy, and the remainder lacks a known reason. The sample profile shows approximately 270,000 clones; 90% of them were found once. The ten biggest clones cover around 0.34% of the sample. The sequenced sample was PBMCs. These TCRs come from a woman between 18 and 30 years old in good health and CMV-seronegative.

The chain has TRBV7-9 and TRBJ1-1; weak D call: TRBD1 (6 bases). Germline V gives CDR1 SEHNR, CDR2 FQNEAQ (reference sequence). The V end was cut by 5 bases, the J end by 1 base, with 14 bases between. The CDR3 runs 15 residues. The DNA of the CDR3 is TGTGCCAGCAGCCCCACGACCAGGGGGAACACTGAAGCTTTCTTT. It is translated as CASSPTTRGNTEAFF.

V and J are TRBV5-1 and TRBJ2-6, with D possibly TRBD2 on 5 matching bases. This CDR3 region has 16 residues. The germline V and J ends were trimmed by 0 bases and 1 base, with 8 bases remaining between them. Germline V gene data show CDR1 as SGHRS and CDR2 as YFSETQ. CDR3 protein: CASSLGERSGANVLTF. CDR3 nucleotide sequence: TGCGCCAGCAGCTTGGGGGAGAGGTCTGGGGCCAACGTCCTGACTTTC. The full variable domain, its missing parts supplied by reference TRBV5-1 and TRBJ2-6, is KAGVTQTPRYLIKTRGQQVTLSCSPISGHRSVSWYQQTPGQGLQFLFEYFSETQRNKGNFPGRFSGRQFSNSRSEMNVSTLELGDSALYLCASSLGERSGANVLTFGAGSRLTVL.

This chain uses TRBV6-1 with TRBJ1-3; 7 bases are a match to TRBD1. The CDR3 sequence is 14 residues long. V lost 7 bases to trimming and J lost 1 base; unmatched junction nucleotides: 4. Germline CDR1 is MNHNS and CDR2 is SASEGT. In nucleotides, the CDR3 is TGTGCCAGCACGACAGGGACTTCTGGAAACACCATATATTTT. Residues: CASTTGTSGNTIYF.

This sequence joins TRBV5-4 and TRBJ2-5; 11 bases are a match to TRBD2. V was pared by 0 bases and J by 4 bases, with 2 bases of the junction left unmatched. Germline loops: CDR1 SGHNT, CDR2 YYREEE (reference sequence). The CDR3 contains 15 residues. Here the CDR3 reads CASSLVAGGRETQYF. The CDR3 DNA follows: TGTGCCAGCAGCTTGGTAGCGGGGGGGCGAGAGACCCAGTACTTC.

The V call is TRBV4-3, the J call TRBJ1-3; no firm D call. From germline, CDR1 is LGHNA and CDR2 YSLEER. The CDR3 extends over 13 amino acids. V was cut by 6 bases and J by 4 bases, with 10 bases left in between. The CDR3 DNA is TGCGCCAGCAGTCCTAACGCCGGAAACACCATATATTTT. This codes for CASSPNAGNTIYF.

The gene calls are TRBV19 and TRBJ2-3; D is unclear. CDR1 and CDR2 from the germline V gene are LNHDA and SQIVND (reference sequence). The CDR3 has 13 amino acids. V was shortened by 4 bases and J by 1 base, with 6 bases between the two germline ends. The CDR3 DNA reads TGTGCCAGTAGTAGCGGCCGCACAGATACGCAGTATTTT. Protein sequence: CASSSGRTDTQYF. Looking up the rest from reference TRBV19 and TRBJ2-3 gives the full variable domain: DGGITQSPKYLFRKEGQNVTLSCEQNLNHDAMYWYRQDPGQGLRLIYYSQIVNDFQKGDIAEGYSVSREKKESFPLTVTSAQKNPTAFYLCASSSGRTDTQYFGPGTRLTVL.

J is TRBJ1-1 and V is TRBV21-1; TRBD1 is the table's D call, not checked against the DNA. TRBV21-1 is designated a pseudogene. This CDR3 has 15 amino acids. The CDR3 here is CASSASSGTNTEAFF. The CDR3 DNA follows: TGTGCCAGCAGCGCGAGCTCCGGGACAAACACTGAAGCTTTCTTT.

A single count supports this clone. The V gene is TRBV2, the J gene TRBJ1-1, with D possibly TRBD1 on 5 matching bases. Trimming stripped 0 bases from V and 1 base from J, with 21 bases between. The CDR3 is 19 amino acids. Per germline, CDR1 SNHLY and CDR2 FYNNEI. CDR3 DNA: TGTGCCAGCAGTGAAGCAAAATTTTGGGCAGGGAAGGGGAACACTGAAGCTTTCTTT. Amino acids: CASSEAKFWAGKGNTEAFF.

The chain employs TRBV7-2 and TRBJ2-5; a possible D gene is TRBD1 (6 bases). From germline, CDR1 is SGHTA and CDR2 FQGNSA. V lost 0 bases, J lost 4 bases, and 9 bases lay in between. CDR3 size: 14 residues. CDR3 bases: TGTGCCAGCAGCTTAGCGGCCAGGGGAGAGACCCAGTACTTC. Its translation is CASSLAARGETQYF. Drawing the rest from reference TRBV7-2 and TRBJ2-5, the complete variable domain is GAGVSQSPSNKVTEKGKDVELRCDPISGHTALYWYRQSLGQGLEFLIYFQGNSAPDKSGLPSDRFSAERTGGSVSTLTIQRTQQEDSAVYLCASSLAARGETQYFGPGTRLLVL.

This sequence joins TRBV7-2 and TRBJ2-7; weak D call: TRBD1 (5 bases). Trimming took off 5 bases at V and 4 bases at J, with 24 bases between the two ends. CDR1 and CDR2 (germline): SGHTA, FQGNSA. The CDR3 extends over 17 amino acids. The CDR3 DNA reads TGTGCCAGCAGCCTCATCCCCACAGGCCTGAGTTATTACGAGCAGTACTTC. Protein sequence: CASSLIPTGLSYYEQYF. Drawing the rest from reference TRBV7-2 and TRBJ2-7, the complete variable domain is GAGVSQSPSNKVTEKGKDVELRCDPISGHTALYWYRQSLGQGLEFLIYFQGNSAPDKSGLPSDRFSAERTGGSVSTLTIQRTQQEDSAVYLCASSLIPTGLSYYEQYFGPGTRLTVT.

The chain links TRBV6-5 to TRBJ1-4, with D possibly matching TRBD1 (5 bases). V gave up 5 bases and J gave up 7 bases, with 14 bases separating them. Germline V gene sequence: CDR1 MNHEY, CDR2 SVGAGI. The CDR3 length is 14 residues. The CDR3 protein is CASSAGWKAEKLFF. CDR3 bases: TGTGCCAGCAGTGCAGGGTGGAAAGCTGAAAAACTGTTTTTT.

The chain carries TRBV6-1 and TRBJ2-7; 7 nucleotides match TRBD1. J was trimmed by 1 base and V by 7 bases; bases with no gene match: 10. Germline V CDR1 and CDR2: MNHNS, SASEGT. The CDR3 totals 15 residues. CDR3 residues: CASTRNRDRSYEQYV. The CDR3 DNA reads TGTGCCAGCACCCGGAACCGGGACAGATCCTACGAGCAGTACGTC.

The V call is TRBV4-1, the J call TRBJ2-5, with 7 bases that match TRBD1. Trimming at V came to 4 bases and at J to 3 bases, leaving 5 bases not matched to a gene. CDR3 length: 14 amino acids. Germline V lookup: CDR1 MGHRA, CDR2 YSYEKL. CDR3 loop: CASSPYQGEETQYF. Here the CDR3 DNA reads TGCGCCAGCAGCCCCTATCAGGGGGAAGAGACCCAGTACTTC.

In regard to this clone: Different DNA sequences within this sample yield the same CDR3. The V call is TRBV9, the J call TRBJ2-3; 10 bases are shared with TRBD2. Germline V CDR1 and CDR2: SGDLS, YYNGEE. The length of the CDR3 is 16 residues. Trimming at V came to 3 bases and at J to 0 bases, leaving 4 bases not matched to a gene. CDR3 nucleotide sequence: TGTGCCAGCAGCGCCAGCGGGGGGGCAAGCACAGATACGCAGTATTTT. This translates into CASSASGGASTDTQYF.

The chain carries TRBV27 and TRBJ1-2; 10 nucleotides align to TRBD1. Looked up from germline, CDR1 is MNHEY and CDR2 is SMNVEV (reference sequence). CDR3 size: 17 residues. The V and J ends lost 7 bases and 0 bases, in that order; junction bases with no gene match: 11. This chain's CDR3 is CASTSKIGQGANYGYTF. CDR3 sequence (DNA): TGTGCCAGCACCTCGAAAATCGGACAGGGGGCTAACTATGGCTACACCTTC.

The CDR3 here is CASSDRLAGDYEQYV. The DNA of the CDR3 is TGTGCCAGCAGTGATCGGCTAGCGGGGGACTACGAGCAGTACGTC. The chain recombines TRBV6-1 with TRBJ2-7; 10 nucleotides align to TRBD2. V lost 3 bases and J lost 3; bases outside the gene matches: 5. The CDR3 is 15 residues long. CDR1 is MNHNS and CDR2 is SASEGT in the germline V gene.

V and J are TRBV6-1 and TRBJ2-7; 7 bases align to TRBD1. The ends lost 4 bases at V and 9 bases at J; junction bases unmatched: 6. The length of the CDR3 is 12 residues. Germline assignment: CDR1 MNHNS and CDR2 SASEGT. This CDR3 is CASSVTGVGQYV. In DNA form, the CDR3 reads TGTGCCAGCAGTGTTACAGGGGTAGGGCAGTACGTC.

This clone showed up many times. This chain uses TRBV4-1 with TRBJ1-5, with a possible D match to TRBD1 (6 bases). V was pared by 1 base and J by 2 bases, with 9 bases between. Germline lookup yields CDR1 MGHRA and CDR2 YSYEKL. The CDR3 runs to 15 residues. The CDR3 region has the DNA TGCGCCAGCAGCCAAGTGGCAGGGGGCAATCAGCCCCAGCATTTT. This sequence encodes CASSQVAGGNQPQHF.

The J gene is TRBJ1-6, the V gene TRBV18; D uncertain. There are 18 residues in the CDR3. The V end lost 3 bases, the J end lost 0 bases, and 15 bases lay between the germline ends. CDR1 is KGHSH and CDR2 is LQKENI in the germline V gene. The chain's CDR3 is CASSPDLAAGSYNSPLHF. CDR3 DNA: TGTGCCAGCTCACCGGATCTGGCGGCTGGCTCCTATAATTCACCCCTCCACTTT.

The rearrangement joins TRBV9 to TRBJ1-2; tentative D call: TRBD1 (6 bases). V dropped 0 bases and J dropped 6 bases, with 15 bases sitting between them. The CDR3 runs to 15 residues. Germline CDR1 is SGDLS and CDR2 is YYNGEE. CDR3 residues: CASSVGNRVGDGYTF. In DNA form, the CDR3 reads TGTGCCAGCAGCGTAGGAAACAGGGTGGGAGATGGCTACACCTTC.

This sequence joins TRBV5-1 and TRBJ1-1, with 9 nucleotides matching TRBD1. Germline-derived CDR1 and CDR2 are SGHRS and YFSETQ. V lost 0 bases to trimming and J lost 1 base; unmatched junction nucleotides: 1. The CDR3 runs to 15 residues. The CDR3 DNA sequence: TGCGCCAGCAGCTTGGTGGGACAGGGGAACACTGAAGCTTTCTTT. Translating gives CASSLVGQGNTEAFF. The full variable domain, completed using reference TRBV5-1 and TRBJ1-1, is KAGVTQTPRYLIKTRGQQVTLSCSPISGHRSVSWYQQTPGQGLQFLFEYFSETQRNKGNFPGRFSGRQFSNSRSEMNVSTLELGDSALYLCASSLVGQGNTEAFFGQGTRLTVV.

The chain uses TRBV10-3 and TRBJ1-1, with unresolved D. The CDR3 contains 13 residues. Deletions cut 6 bases from V and 1 base from J, with 9 bases between. Per germline, CDR1 ENHRY and CDR2 SYGVKD. CDR3 sequence: CAIRLIPNTEAFF. The CDR3 nucleotides are TGTGCCATCAGGCTAATACCGAACACTGAAGCTTTCTTT.

A note on this clone: One junction end does not reproduce the germline sequence, and a read error may be involved. V is TRBV7-7 and J is TRBJ2-2; D not certain. This CDR3 region has 14 residues. Germline loops: CDR1 SSHAT, CDR2 FNYEAQ (reference sequence). The CDR3 DNA is TGTGCTAGCAGCTCTCAGGTGAACACCGGGGAGCTGTTTTTT. Protein: CASSSQVNTGELFF.

This clone was recorded only once. This rearrangement joins TRBV7-9 to TRBJ1-2, with D possibly being TRBD1 (5 bases). The CDR3 length is 15 residues. CDR1 and CDR2 (germline): SEHNR, FQNEAQ (reference sequence). Trimming cost V 5 bases and J 2 bases, with 15 bases left between them. The CDR3 DNA reads as TGTGCCAGCAGCGCCCCTGGGGCGGCCAACTATGGCTACACCTTC. Translated: CASSAPGAANYGYTF.

This rearrangement joins TRBV7-2 to TRBJ2-1; D is possibly TRBD2 (7 bases). The CDR3 covers 13 residues. Trimming took off 6 bases at V and 9 bases at J, with 15 bases between the two ends. Germline V gives CDR1 SGHTA, CDR2 FQGNSA. The CDR3 loop is CASRRGPDGEQFF. CDR3 coding DNA: TGTGCCAGCAGGCGGGGGCCGGATGGTGAGCAGTTCTTC.

The V and J genes are TRBV19 and TRBJ2-1, with D possibly TRBD2 on 6 matching bases. The germline V gene has CDR1 LNHDA and CDR2 SQIVND (reference sequence). V was shortened by 4 bases and J by 9 bases, with 10 bases between the two germline ends. The CDR3 spans 12 residues. CDR3 residues: CASSRQGGEQFF. CDR3 DNA: TGTGCCAGTAGTAGGCAGGGAGGTGAGCAGTTCTTC.

This clone showed up just a few times. The V and J genes are TRBV4-1 and TRBJ1-1, with D possibly matching TRBD1 (6 bases). Deletions cut 2 bases from V and 0 bases from J, with 10 bases between. Germline V gene lookup returns CDR1 MGHRA and CDR2 YSYEKL. CDR3 length: 15 residues. Written as DNA, the CDR3 is TGCGCCAGCAGCCAAACGGGACACTTGAACACTGAAGCTTTCTTT. Translating gives CASSQTGHLNTEAFF.